A single sample gave rise to the 30 T cell receptor beta chains below, sequenced in a study of T cells after posttransplantation cyclophosphamide. Some clones are missing from TCRdb's copy, which holds only in-frame ones; the method was immunoSEQ multiplex PCR. This sample carries tens of thousands of clones, none of them present only once. Sequencing was done on a sample of PBMCs. The source of these receptors is a man in his forties in good health, CMV-negative, and a related stem cell transplant donor.

This clone has at least ten counts. CDR3 residues: CASSTRRLPGQGNYEQYF. CDR3 sequence (DNA): TGTGCCAGCAGCACCCGCCGACTTCCGGGACAGGGGAACTACGAGCAGTACTTC. The chain employs TRBV21-1 and TRBJ2-7; the tabulated D call, TRBD1, remains unverified against the DNA. TRBV21-1 is marked as a pseudogene. The CDR3 is 18 residues long.

This clone was counted many times. The gene calls are TRBV5-1 and TRBJ1-2, with TRBD1 matching 10 bases. The V segment lost 3 bases and the J segment 8 bases; nucleotides outside the gene matches: 10. The CDR3 sequence is 15 residues long. CDR1 and CDR2 from the germline V gene are SGHRS and YFSETQ. The CDR3 is CASSSNTGQGFGYTF. Here the CDR3 DNA reads TGCGCCAGCAGCTCTAATACGGGACAGGGGTTCGGCTACACCTTC. The full variable domain, its missing parts supplied by reference TRBV5-1 and TRBJ1-2, is KAGVTQTPRYLIKTRGQQVTLSCSPISGHRSVSWYQQTPGQGLQFLFEYFSETQRNKGNFPGRFSGRQFSNSRSEMNVSTLELGDSALYLCASSSNTGQGFGYTFGSGTRLTVV.

This clone has at least ten counts. The chain carries TRBV5-1 and TRBJ2-1; tentative D call: TRBD2 (5 bases). The CDR3 sequence is 15 residues long. With 3 bases removed from V and 9 bases from J, the gap between germline ends came to 19 bases. The germline V gene has CDR1 SGHRS and CDR2 YFSETQ. CDR3 region: CASSSRDFAFSEQFF. CDR3 nucleotide sequence: TGCGCCAGCAGCTCCCGGGATTTCGCCTTTAGTGAGCAGTTCTTC.

This clone was counted at least ten times. The CDR3 region has the DNA TGTGCCAGCAGCCAAGATTGGTACGGGACAGGGGGGAATTATGGCTACACCTTC. Its translation is CASSQDWYGTGGNYGYTF. J is TRBJ1-2 and V is TRBV14; 11 positions agree with TRBD1. This CDR3 is 18 amino acids long. J gave up 5 bases and V 0 bases, and 11 bases lay outside the gene matches. Germline V gene sequence: CDR1 SGHDN, CDR2 FVKESK. The entire variable domain, with the rest obtained from reference TRBV14 and TRBJ1-2, is as follows: EAGVTQFPSHSVIEKGQTVTLRCDPISGHDNLYWYRRVMGKEIKFLLHFVKESKQDESGMPNNRFLAERTGGTYSTLKVQPAELEDSGVYFCASSQDWYGTGGNYGYTFGSGTRLTVV.

The chain has TRBV7-9 and TRBJ2-5; TRBD2 matches at 8 bases. Gene TRBJ2-7 matches the end of the DNA better, so the J call may be wrong. The germline gives CDR1 SEHNR, CDR2 FQNEAQ (reference sequence). CDR3 length: 13 residues. The CDR3 DNA reads as TGTGCCAGCAGCTTCGGGAGGGCCTACGAGCAGTACTTC. This encodes CASSFGRAYEQYF.

This clone was observed at least ten times. V is TRBV7-9 and J is TRBJ2-7, with 8 bases that match TRBD2. The CDR3 consists of 15 residues. From germline, CDR1 is SEHNR and CDR2 FQNEAQ (reference sequence). The V and J ends lost 5 bases and 0 bases, in that order; junction bases with no gene match: 6. The CDR3 nucleotides are TGTGCCAGCAGCCTACTAGCGGCGAGCTCCTACGAGCAGTACTTC. It is translated as CASSLLAASSYEQYF.

This clone was detected ten times or more. The V call is TRBV19, the J call TRBJ2-7; weak D call: TRBD2 (6 bases). Germline CDR1 LNHDA, CDR2 SQIVND (reference sequence). Trimming left V 3 bases short and J 3 bases short, with 12 bases between. This CDR3 region has 14 residues. The CDR3 is CASSISGYLYEQYF. The CDR3 nucleotides read TGTGCCAGTAGTATTAGCGGCTACCTCTACGAGCAGTACTTC. Combining the CDR3 with reference TRBV19 and TRBJ2-7 gives the whole variable domain DGGITQSPKYLFRKEGQNVTLSCEQNLNHDAMYWYRQDPGQGLRLIYYSQIVNDFQKGDIAEGYSVSREKKESFPLTVTSAQKNPTAFYLCASSISGYLYEQYFGPGTRLTVT.

This clone was picked up many times. The chain combines TRBV28 with TRBJ1-4; D uncertain. CDR1 and CDR2 (germline): MDHEN, SYDVKM. V dropped 7 bases and J dropped 10 bases, with 22 bases sitting between them. The CDR3 is 15 residues long. CDR3 loop: CASTDSGGVWGKLFF. CDR3 bases: TGTGCCAGCACCGATTCAGGCGGGGTCTGGGGAAAACTGTTTTTT.

This chain connects TRBV19 to TRBJ2-5; TRBD1 matches at 10 bases. Matching the DNA end better, TRBJ2-7 makes the J call doubtful. The V gene's germline CDR1 is LNHDA and CDR2 SQIVND (reference sequence). This CDR3 spans 15 amino acids. CDR3 amino acids: CASSSRTGGAYEQYF. The CDR3 coding sequence is TGTGCCAGTAGCTCTAGGACAGGGGGTGCCTACGAGCAGTACTTC.

This clone was counted ten times or more. This chain joins TRBV25-1 and TRBJ2-3; D is possibly TRBD1 (6 bases). V dropped 5 bases and J dropped 4 bases, with 16 bases sitting between them. CDR3 length: 15 amino acids. Germline CDR1 MGHDK, CDR2 SYGVNS. CDR3 amino acids: CASSPAYRAADTQYF. DNA of the CDR3: TGTGCCAGCAGTCCAGCGTACAGGGCAGCAGATACGCAGTATTTT.

The chain links TRBV6-5 to TRBJ1-2; 7 bases are a match to TRBD1. The germline V gene encodes CDR1 MNHEY and CDR2 SVGAGI. V lost 6 bases and J lost 4; bases outside the gene matches: 5. The CDR3 covers 13 residues. In nucleotides, the CDR3 is TGTGCCAGCAGCGTACGGGACAGCTATGGCTACACCTTC. As protein: CASSVRDSYGYTF.

This clone was seen repeatedly, ten times or more. The V call is TRBV7-9, the J call TRBJ2-5; a weak D match, TRBD1 (6 bases). This CDR3 spans 18 amino acids. Germline V gene sequence: CDR1 SEHNR, CDR2 FQNEAQ (reference sequence). Trimming pared 5 bases from V and 7 bases from J, leaving 29 bases between. CDR3 DNA: TGTGCCAGCAGCCGGGACAACGTGATGGGTGCACTATGGGGGACCCAGTACTTC. Translating it yields CASSRDNVMGALWGTQYF. Full variable domain (remainder filled in from reference TRBV7-9 and TRBJ2-5): DTGVSQNPRHKITKRGQNVTFRCDPISEHNRLYWYRQTLGQGPEFLTYFQNEAQLEKSRLLSDRFSAERPKGSFSTLEIQRTEQGDSAMYLCASSRDNVMGALWGTQYFGPGTRLLVL.

In its sample, this clone was seen many times. The gene calls are TRBV7-2 and TRBJ2-2, with TRBD1 identical over 8 bases. The ends lost 1 base at V and 3 bases at J; junction bases unmatched: 4. Germline CDR1 and CDR2: SGHTA and FQGNSA. CDR3 length: 16 amino acids. In nucleotides, the CDR3 is TGTGCCAGCAGCTTAGGCCAGGGGGCCTACACCGGGGAGCTGTTTTTT. It translates to CASSLGQGAYTGELFF. Full variable domain (outside the CDR3, taken from reference TRBV7-2 and TRBJ2-2): GAGVSQSPSNKVTEKGKDVELRCDPISGHTALYWYRQSLGQGLEFLIYFQGNSAPDKSGLPSDRFSAERTGGSVSTLTIQRTQQEDSAVYLCASSLGQGAYTGELFFGEGSRLTVL.

This clone appeared many times. The chain carries TRBV6-5 and TRBJ1-1; no reliable D call. Germline CDR1 and CDR2: MNHEY and SVGAGI. The CDR3 consists of 13 residues. Trimming stripped 5 bases from V and 1 base from J, with 8 bases between. CDR3 sequence reads: CASSQNTNTEAFF. The CDR3, as DNA: TGTGCCAGCAGTCAAAACACGAACACTGAAGCTTTCTTT.

In its sample, this clone was seen many times. The gene calls are TRBV9 and TRBJ2-3; D remains ambiguous. Germline CDR1 is SGDLS and CDR2 is YYNGEE. V lost 0 bases and J lost 6, with 5 bases in between. The CDR3 sequence is 12 residues long. CDR3 DNA sequence: TGTGCCAGCAGCGTAGTCTCTGATACGCAGTATTTT. The encoded protein is CASSVVSDTQYF. Full variable domain (rest looked up from reference TRBV9 and TRBJ2-3): DSGVTQTPKHLITATGQRVTLRCSPRSGDLSVYWYQQSLDQGLQFLIQYYNGEERAKGNILERFSAQQFPDLHSELNLSSLELGDSALYFCASSVVSDTQYFGPGTRLTVL.

In its sample, this clone was seen many times. The rearrangement joins TRBV5-6 to TRBJ1-5; 9 bases map to TRBD1. With 2 bases clipped from V and 4 bases from J, the junction kept 1 base outside the gene matches. This CDR3 spans 14 amino acids. From germline, CDR1 is SGHDT and CDR2 YYEEEE. For the CDR3, the DNA is TGTGCCAGCAGCTTCGGGACAGGGAATCAGCCCCAGCATTTT. Amino acids: CASSFGTGNQPQHF. The entire variable domain, with the rest obtained from reference TRBV5-6 and TRBJ1-5, is as follows: DAGVTQSPTHLIKTRGQQVTLRCSPKSGHDTVSWYQQALGQGPQFIFQYYEEEERQRGNFPDRFSGHQFPNYSSELNVNALLLGDSALYLCASSFGTGNQPQHFGDGTRLSIL.

Ten or more counts support this clone. CDR3 sequence: CASSLVERELTDTQYF. The CDR3 region has the DNA TGTGCCAGCAGCTTGGTTGAGCGGGAGTTGACAGATACGCAGTATTTT. V gene TRBV5-6 combines with J gene TRBJ2-3; 8 positions match TRBD2. CDR3 length: 16 residues. V lost 0 bases and J lost 3; bases outside the gene matches: 6. The germline V gene encodes CDR1 SGHDT and CDR2 YYEEEE. The full variable domain, with the rest looked up from reference TRBV5-6 and TRBJ2-3, is DAGVTQSPTHLIKTRGQQVTLRCSPKSGHDTVSWYQQALGQGPQFIFQYYEEEERQRGNFPDRFSGHQFPNYSSELNVNALLLGDSALYLCASSLVERELTDTQYFGPGTRLTVL.

This clone was observed many times. This chain connects TRBV19 to TRBJ2-2, with TRBD1 matching over 9 bases. Trimming at V came to 5 bases and at J to 5 bases, leaving 6 bases not matched to a gene. Germline values: CDR1 LNHDA, CDR2 SQIVND (reference sequence). CDR3 length: 15 amino acids. CDR3 protein: CASSVRTGETGELFF. In nucleotides, the CDR3 is TGTGCCAGTAGTGTCCGGACAGGGGAAACCGGGGAGCTGTTTTTT. The full variable domain, its missing parts supplied by reference TRBV19 and TRBJ2-2, is DGGITQSPKYLFRKEGQNVTLSCEQNLNHDAMYWYRQDPGQGLRLIYYSQIVNDFQKGDIAEGYSVSREKKESFPLTVTSAQKNPTAFYLCASSVRTGETGELFFGEGSRLTVL.

This chain connects TRBV2 to TRBJ1-6; D ambiguous. Per the germline V gene, CDR1 is SNHLY and CDR2 is FYNNEI. This CDR3 has 16 amino acids. V lost 8 bases and J lost 1, with 15 bases in between. CDR3 region: CASSPRELSYNSPLHF. CDR3 DNA sequence: TGTGCCAGCTCTCCAAGGGAGCTTTCCTATAATTCACCCCTCCACTTT.

This clone was seen at least ten times. The chain links TRBV19 to TRBJ2-7; possible D gene TRBD2, 6 bases. Trimming shortened V by 5 bases and J by 2 bases, and 10 bases separated the two germline ends. The CDR3 sequence is 13 residues long. Germline V gives CDR1 LNHDA, CDR2 SQIVND (reference sequence). The CDR3 nucleotides read TGTGCCAGTAGTGCGGGACGGACCTACGAGCAGTACTTC. Its protein product is CASSAGRTYEQYF.

This clone was seen repeatedly, ten times or more. The V and J genes are TRBV30 and TRBJ2-1, with 10 bases aligning to TRBD2. The CDR3 spans 15 residues. V shed 2 bases, J shed 2 bases, and the junction held 3 bases outside the gene matches. Germline CDR1 GTSNPN, CDR2 SVGIG (reference sequence). The CDR3 DNA follows: TGTGCCTGGAGTAGCGGGAGGGCCGCCTACAATGAGCAGTTCTTC. It encodes CAWSSGRAAYNEQFF.

This clone was picked up many times. The chain is built from TRBV7-9 and TRBJ1-1; D remains ambiguous. Trimming removed 5 bases from V and 4 bases from J, with 8 bases in between. CDR3 size: 12 residues. Germline V gives CDR1 SEHNR, CDR2 FQNEAQ (reference sequence). CDR3 protein: CASSREGTEAFF. The CDR3 nucleotides read TGTGCCAGCAGCAGGGAGGGCACTGAAGCTTTCTTT.

This clone has at least ten counts. The chain has TRBV19 and TRBJ1-2; 10 nucleotides line up with TRBD1. The CDR3 is 15 amino acids. V was pared by 5 bases and J by 5 bases, with 8 bases of the junction left unmatched. Per the germline V gene, CDR1 is LNHDA and CDR2 is SQIVND (reference sequence). The DNA of the CDR3 is TGTGCCAGTAGTCCCGGGACAGGGGCGGCTTATGGCTACACCTTC. As protein: CASSPGTGAAYGYTF.

This clone has a count of ten or more. This chain connects TRBV2 to TRBJ2-5; 8 bases map to TRBD1. The junction had 9 bases not matched to a gene; V was cut back by 4 bases and J by 5 bases. The CDR3 length is 15 residues. CDR1 is SNHLY and CDR2 is FYNNEI in the germline V gene. CDR3 coding DNA: TGTGCCAGCAGTGGGGGACAGGCGGGTGGGGAGACCCAGTACTTC. Its protein is CASSGGQAGGETQYF.

This clone was counted many times. The chain uses TRBV6-5 and TRBJ2-5; perhaps TRBD1 as D (5 bases). CDR1 is MNHEY, CDR2 SVGAGI, per germline. The ends were cut back, 6 bases at V and 2 bases at J, with 10 bases in the middle. This CDR3 contains 13 residues. CDR3 protein: CASRPPGQETQYF. The CDR3 bases are TGTGCCAGCAGACCGCCAGGGCAAGAGACCCAGTACTTC.

As to this clone: A much larger clone lies one base from this, so it may be a read error. V gene TRBV30 combines with J gene TRBJ1-1, with no clear D. The CDR3 totals 13 residues. From germline, CDR1 is GTSNPN and CDR2 SVGIG (reference sequence). The CDR3 bases are TGTGCCTGGAGTCATAGCTTGAACGCTGAAGCTTTCTTT. Its translation is CAWSHSLNAEAFF. Filled out from reference TRBV30 and TRBJ1-1, the complete variable domain reads SQTIHQWPATLVQPVGSPLSLECTVEGTSNPNLYWYRQAAGRGLQLLFYSVGIGQISSEVPQNLSASRPQDRQFILSSKKLLLSDSGFYLCAWSHSLNAEAFFGQGTRLTVV.

The sample holds many counts of this clone. As DNA, the CDR3 is TGTGCCAGCAGCTTAGTCGTGACTAGCGGGAGTATTGAGCAGTTCTTC. Its translation is CASSLVVTSGSIEQFF. The J gene is TRBJ2-1, the V gene TRBV11-2; 12 bases align to TRBD2. Germline trimming cut 1 base from V and 9 bases from J; bases unmatched to any gene: 7. Germline V gene data show CDR1 as SGHAT and CDR2 as FQNNGV. The CDR3 spans 16 residues.

The sample holds many counts of this clone. The chain links TRBV27 to TRBJ2-7, with TRBD1 matching 10 bases. The trim removed 5 bases at V and 3 bases at J, leaving 7 bases unmatched. CDR3 length equals 15 residues. Germline CDR1 MNHEY, CDR2 SMNVEV (reference sequence). DNA for the CDR3: TGTGCCAGCAGTCTACGGACAGGGGGGGGCTACGAGCAGTACTTC. This encodes CASSLRTGGGYEQYF.

This clone was seen many times. This chain uses TRBV6-5 with TRBJ2-5; D might be TRBD1 (5 bases). This CDR3 has 12 amino acids. V lost 8 bases, J lost 2 bases, and 9 bases lay in between. The germline CDR1 and CDR2 sequences are MNHEY and SVGAGI. CDR3 coding DNA: TGTGCCAGCGGCAGGGAACAAGAGACCCAGTACTTC. As protein: CASGREQETQYF.

This clone has ten or more counts. The V call is TRBV13, the J call TRBJ2-3, with D maybe TRBD1 (6 bases). The CDR3 length is 14 residues. Looked up from germline, CDR1 is PRHDT and CDR2 is FYEKMQ (reference sequence). Trimming took off 7 bases at V and 4 bases at J, with 15 bases between the two ends. CDR3 sequence: CASTIGGLPDTQYF. The DNA of the CDR3 is TGTGCCAGCACGATAGGGGGTTTGCCAGATACGCAGTATTTT. Complete variable domain (other parts from reference TRBV13 and TRBJ2-3): AAGVIQSPRHLIKEKRETATLKCYPIPRHDTVYWYQQGPGQDPQFLISFYEKMQSDKGSIPDRFSAQQFSDYHSELNMSSLELGDSALYFCASTIGGLPDTQYFGPGTRLTVL.